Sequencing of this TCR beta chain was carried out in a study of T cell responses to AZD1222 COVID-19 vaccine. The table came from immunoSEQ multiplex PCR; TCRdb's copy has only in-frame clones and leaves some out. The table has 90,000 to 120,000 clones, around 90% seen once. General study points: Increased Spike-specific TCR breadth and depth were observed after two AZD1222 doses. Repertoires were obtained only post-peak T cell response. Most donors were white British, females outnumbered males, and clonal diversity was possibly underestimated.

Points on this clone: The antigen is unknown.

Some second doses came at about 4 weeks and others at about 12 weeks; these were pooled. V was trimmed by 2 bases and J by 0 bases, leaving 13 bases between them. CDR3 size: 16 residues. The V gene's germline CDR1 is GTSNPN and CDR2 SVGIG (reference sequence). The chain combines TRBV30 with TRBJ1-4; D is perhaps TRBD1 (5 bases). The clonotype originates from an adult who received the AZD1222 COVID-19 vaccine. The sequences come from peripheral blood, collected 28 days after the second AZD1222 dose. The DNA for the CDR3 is TGTGCCTGGAGTTTGGGGAGGGGTGCAACTAATGAAAAACTGTTTTTT. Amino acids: CAWSLGRGATNEKLFF.